This T cell receptor beta chain was identified during a study of shared clonotypes between healthy human individuals. TCRdb keeps only in-frame clones here, not all; method: immunoSEQ multiplex PCR. This table has about 2.1 million clones, approximately 94% appearing once. The junction had 2 bases not matched to a gene; V was cut back by 5 bases and J by 8 bases. The CDR3 contains 11 residues. Germline V lookup: CDR1 MNHEY, CDR2 SVGAGI. Remarks on this clone: Antigen: not known. Other DNA sequences of this sample code for an identical CDR3.

CD45RO negativity and positive selection for CCR7 defined naive CD8 cells, a population that excluded terminally differentiated effector memory CD45RA+ cells. Study-level points and caveats: It was the few donors that limited the genetic and exposure-history diversity represented.

The chain employs TRBV6-5 and TRBJ1-2; 7 bases map to TRBD1. The TCR comes from a man in his late teens or twenties in good health. Some clones in this sample may be carry-over from other donors' samples. Sequenced: naive CD8+ T cells from PBMCs. The CDR3 protein is CASSTGDGYTF. The CDR3, as DNA: TGTGCCAGCAGTACAGGGGACGGCTACACCTTC.